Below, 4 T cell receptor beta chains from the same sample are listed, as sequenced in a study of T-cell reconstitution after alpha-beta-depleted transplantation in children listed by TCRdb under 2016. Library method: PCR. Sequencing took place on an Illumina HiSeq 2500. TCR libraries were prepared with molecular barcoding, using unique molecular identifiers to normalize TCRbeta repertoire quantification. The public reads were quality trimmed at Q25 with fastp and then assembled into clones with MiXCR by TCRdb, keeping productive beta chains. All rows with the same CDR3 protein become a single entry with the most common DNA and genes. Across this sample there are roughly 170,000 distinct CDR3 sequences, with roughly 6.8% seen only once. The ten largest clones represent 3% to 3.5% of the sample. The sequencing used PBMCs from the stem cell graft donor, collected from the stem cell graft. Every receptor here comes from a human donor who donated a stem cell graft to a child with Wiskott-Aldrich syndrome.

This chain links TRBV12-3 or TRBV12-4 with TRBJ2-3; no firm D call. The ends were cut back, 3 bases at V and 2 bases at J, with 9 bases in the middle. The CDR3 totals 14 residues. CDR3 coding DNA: TGTGCCAGCAGTTTGTACCAGAACACAGATACGCAGTATTTT. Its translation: CASSLYQNTDTQYF.

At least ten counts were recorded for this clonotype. CDR3 nucleotide sequence: TGTGCCAGCAGTTACGCAGGCAATCAGCCCCAGCATTTT. It yields the protein CASSYAGNQPQHF. The rearrangement uses TRBV6-5 and TRBJ1-5, with unresolved D. The germline V and J ends were trimmed by 2 bases and 2 bases, with 4 bases remaining between them. The germline V gene encodes CDR1 MNHEY and CDR2 SVGAGI. This CDR3 is built from 13 residues.

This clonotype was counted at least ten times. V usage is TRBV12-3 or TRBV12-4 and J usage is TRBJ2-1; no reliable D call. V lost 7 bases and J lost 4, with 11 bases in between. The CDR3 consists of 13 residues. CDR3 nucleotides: TGTGCCAGCACCCGCCCTTCATACAATGAGCAGTTCTTC. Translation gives CASTRPSYNEQFF.

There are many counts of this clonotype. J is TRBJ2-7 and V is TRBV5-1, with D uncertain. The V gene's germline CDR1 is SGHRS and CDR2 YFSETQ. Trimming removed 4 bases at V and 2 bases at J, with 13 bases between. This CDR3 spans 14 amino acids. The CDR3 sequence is CASSGNAPAYEQYF. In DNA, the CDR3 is TGCGCCAGCAGCGGGAACGCGCCTGCCTACGAGCAGTACTTC.